The rows below give T cell receptor beta chains drawn from one sample of a study of blood T cell repertoires in COVID-19. Using immunoSEQ multiplex PCR, the repertoire was profiled, and TCRdb retains in-frame clones only, with some absent. The data contain fewer than 150,000 clones, just over 75% of them singletons. The sample taken for sequencing was peripheral blood. The receptors here all came from a human donor in a cohort sampled during active COVID-19. Both conserved end residues are part of each CDR3. A D gene is named only where the DNA matches it firmly. A clone size is listed for some rows: how often the clone was seen (once, few, many), or a class if it is expanded.

TRBD1	TRBJ1-2	TRBV28	NA	TGTGCCATCTCGGACAGGGGGCGATTAGAAGGCTACACCTTC	CAISDRGRLEGYTF
NA	TRBJ1-2	TRBV9	NA	TGTGCCAGCAGCGTAGCTTCTTTGGGCAGTTCGGATGGCTACACCTTC	CASSVASLGSSDGYTF
TRBD1	TRBJ2-2	TRBV10-3	NA	TGTGCCATCAGTGAGTTCGGACAGGGTGGTGGGAGAGTCTCCGGGGAGCTGTTTTTT	CAISEFGQGGGRVSGELFF
NA	TRBJ2-5	TRBV9	NA	TGTGCCAGCGGGGGGGCCCCAGAGACCCAGTACTTC	CASGGAPETQYF
TRBD1	TRBJ2-2	TRBV10-3	NA	TGTGCCATCAGTCGACAGGGGGACGCCGGGGAGCTGTTTTTT	CAISRQGDAGELFF
TRBD1	TRBJ2-2	TRBV6-5	once	TGTGCCAGCAGTTCCGGACAGGGGTCCACCGGGGAGCTGTTTTTT	CASSSGQGSTGELFF
TRBD1	TRBJ2-7	TRBV6-5	once	TGTGCCAGCAGCGGACAGGTCGGCTACGAGCAGTACTTC	CASSGQVGYEQYF
TRBD2	TRBJ2-1	TRBV19	NA	TGTGCCAGTAAGGGCGGGGGGGCCATCGATGAGCAGTTCTTC	CASKGGGAIDEQFF
NA	TRBJ2-2	TRBV11-2	NA	TGTGCCAGCAGCTCACTTAAGGGGAAAGGGACCGGGGAGCTGTTTTTT	CASSSLKGKGTGELFF
TRBD1	TRBJ2-1	TRBV7-9	NA	TGTGCCAGCAGCCCTGGGACAGGGATTGGCAATGAGCAGTTCTTC	CASSPGTGIGNEQFF
TRBD1	TRBJ2-7	TRBV29-1	few	TGCAGTGCCATCAGGGGGACCTCCTACGAGCAGTACTTC	CSAIRGTSYEQYF
TRBD2	TRBJ2-3	TRBV4-2	NA	TGTGCCAGCAGCCAAGATCGGTTAGCGGGGGGGGTCACAGATACGCAGTATTTT	CASSQDRLAGGVTDTQYF
TRBD1	TRBJ2-7	TRBV30	NA	TGTGCCTGGAGTCCGCAGGGGGCGTCGTACTTC	CAWSPQGASYF
NA	TRBJ1-6	TRBV6-5	once	TGTGCCAGCAGTTACTCTGCGGGGGCTGGGTCACCCCTCCACTTT	CASSYSAGAGSPLHF
NA	TRBJ1-6	TRBV9	NA	TGTGCCAGCAGCGTAAGAGGACAGCTTAATTCACCCCTCCACTTT	CASSVRGQLNSPLHF
TRBD1	TRBJ1-2	TRBV3-1/TRBV3-2	NA	TGTGCCAGCAGCCACTGGACAGGGGAGGGTGGCTACACCTTC	CASSHWTGEGGYTF
TRBD1	TRBJ2-7	TRBV7-8	NA	TGTGCCAGCAGCTTAGATGCAGGGGGCAACGTAGTTGTCTACGAGCAGTACTTC	CASSLDAGGNVVVYEQYF
TRBD2	TRBJ2-3	TRBV11-2	NA	TGTGCCAGCAGCTTACTAGCGGGGAGCACAGATACGCAGTATTTT	CASSLLAGSTDTQYF
NA	TRBJ1-2	TRBV7-9	NA	TGTGCCAGCAGCTCCCCTCGGGGGGCGAACTATGGCTACACCTTC	CASSSPRGANYGYTF
TRBD1	TRBJ1-2	TRBV5-1	once	TGCGCCAGCAGCTTGGGACAGGGAAACTATGGCTACACCTTC	CASSLGQGNYGYTF
NA	TRBJ2-7	TRBV5-1	once	TGCGCCAGCAGCTTGGATGGTAGTCCGTACTACGAGCAGTACTTC	CASSLDGSPYYEQYF
TRBD2	TRBJ2-7	TRBV7-9	once	TGTGCCAGCAGCGGGAGCGGGGGCCCCTACGAGCAGTACTTC	CASSGSGGPYEQYF
NA	TRBJ2-5	TRBV6-5	NA	TGTGCCAGCAGACTGGAGGGAGAGACCCAGTACTTC	CASRLEGETQYF
NA	TRBJ2-4	TRBV28	NA	TGTGCCAGCAGACCAACCTGGGGGGTAGCCAAAAACATTCAGTACTTC	CASRPTWGVAKNIQYF
TRBD2	TRBJ2-5	TRBV7-8	NA	TGTGCCAGCAGCTTCGAGTCGACTAGCCCTCGAGAGACCCAGTACTTC	CASSFESTSPRETQYF
TRBD1	TRBJ2-1	TRBV7-9	NA	TGTGCCAGCAGCCTACTACAGGGGCTACATTACAATGAGCAGTTCTTC	CASSLLQGLHYNEQFF
TRBD1	TRBJ2-4	TRBV5-1	NA	TGCGCCAGCAGCTTCGACAGGGTCGGTAACATTCAGTACTTC	CASSFDRVGNIQYF
NA	TRBJ2-1	TRBV6-6	NA	TGTGCCAGCAGTCTCAGTGGCAATGAGCAGTTCTTC	CASSLSGNEQFF
TRBD1	TRBJ2-7	TRBV13	NA	TGTGCCAGCAGCTTGGCGGGACAGGGGTACGAGCAGTACTTC	CASSLAGQGYEQYF
NA	TRBJ1-6	TRBV19	NA	TGTGCCAGTAGTATTGAGGGGAGGGCTTCACCCCTCCACTTT	CASSIEGRASPLHF
NA	TRBJ2-7	TRBV15	NA	TGTGCCACCAGCAGAGATCTCCAGGGTAACGAGCAGTACTTC	CATSRDLQGNEQYF
TRBD2	TRBJ2-7	TRBV6-6	NA	TGTGCCAGCCGGGGACTAGCGAGCGAGCAGTACTTC	CASRGLASEQYF
TRBD2	TRBJ2-1	TRBV6-4	NA	TGTGCCAGCAGCGAACTAGCGGGGGGAGATGGTGAGCAGTTCTTC	CASSELAGGDGEQFF
TRBD2	TRBJ2-2	TRBV11-3	NA	TGTGCCAGCAGCTCCCGGGGGGCGAACACCGGGGAGCTGTTTTTT	CASSSRGANTGELFF
NA	TRBJ2-1	TRBV28	NA	TGTGCCAGCATGGGGGGGCTTTCCTACAATGAGCAGTTCTTC	CASMGGLSYNEQFF
TRBD2	TRBJ2-5	TRBV29-1	few	TGCAGCGTTGCACGGGGGGGCCTAGGGGAGACCCAGTACTTC	CSVARGGLGETQYF
TRBD1	TRBJ2-1	TRBV3-1/TRBV3-2	NA	TGTGCCAGCAGCCGAGGACAGGGGGCCTACAATGAGCAGTTCTTC	CASSRGQGAYNEQFF
TRBD2	TRBJ2-7	TRBV6-5	NA	TGTGCCAGCGCCCTAGCGGGGGGATACGAGCAGTACTTC	CASALAGGYEQYF
NA	TRBJ2-3	TRBV30	NA	TGTGCCTGGCACTCAGCGATGACAGATACGCAGTATTTT	CAWHSAMTDTQYF
TRBD1	TRBJ2-7	TRBV11-1	NA	TGTGCCAGCAGCTTCCCGGGACAGTCCTACGAGCAGTACTTC	CASSFPGQSYEQYF
TRBD1	TRBJ1-5	TRBV2	few	TGTGCCAGCAGTGGACCCCGGACAGGGCCCCAGCATTTT	CASSGPRTGPQHF
NA	TRBJ2-2	TRBV19	many	TGTGCCAGTAATTCAGTCGCGAACACCGGGGAGCTGTTTTTT	CASNSVANTGELFF
NA	TRBJ2-1	TRBV7-3	NA	TGTGAGCCTACAGGGTCCTCGGGGAATGAGCAGTTCTTC	CEPTGSSGNEQFF
TRBD1	TRBJ1-1	TRBV9	NA	TGTGCCAGCAGCGTAGTTGCAGGGGGGAACACTGAAGCTTTCTTT	CASSVVAGGNTEAFF
NA	TRBJ2-7	TRBV7-2	NA	TGTGCCAGCAGCTTACAGGCCGCCTACGAGCAGTACTTC	CASSLQAAYEQYF
TRBD2	TRBJ2-5	TRBV5-1	NA	TGCGCCAGCAGCTGGGGATCACTAGCGGGGATACAAGAGACCCAGTACTTC	CASSWGSLAGIQETQYF